This T cell receptor beta chain was recorded in a study of T cell responses to AZD1222 COVID-19 vaccine. Overall study results and limits: An increase in Spike-specific TCR breadth and depth was observed after two AZD1222 doses. Samples come after the peak T cell response, not at day 14. CD4 TCRs linked to vaccination spanned spike, dominating at 160-218 and 743-854. Of the AZD1222 recipients, only five to seven were seropositive at baseline.

This table comes from immunoSEQ multiplex PCR, and its TCRdb copy is limited to in-frame clones, with some not included. The sample includes roughly 120,000 clones, around 90% of them seen just once. Worth noting for this clone: Its target is not known.

J lost 4 bases, V lost 3 bases, and 9 bases had no gene match. Per the germline V gene, CDR1 is MGHRA and CDR2 is YSYEKL. There are 15 residues in the CDR3. The rearrangement joins TRBV4-1 to TRBJ2-7; 7 bases line up with TRBD2. This sequence was found in an adult in good health. Sample: peripheral blood, taken on day 0 of AZD1222 vaccination. CDR3 DNA sequence: TGCGCCAGCAGCCAGAACGGCGGGAGTAGGTACGAGCAGTACTTC. Amino acid sequence: CASSQNGGSRYEQYF.